A single sample is the source of the 14 T cell receptor beta chains below, sequenced in a study of cytotoxic CD8 clonotypes in ibrutinib-treated CLL. The repertoire was sequenced with immunoSEQ multiplex PCR; TCRdb's copy has only in-frame clones and lacks some. Of fewer than 400,000 clones listed, 67% were seen once; the top ten hold 6.3%. Sequenced material: PBMCs, taken after 36 months of ibrutinib treatment. These receptors all come from a human donor with chronic lymphocytic leukemia.

The chain recombines TRBV5-1 with TRBJ2-1; TRBD1 might be the D (6 bases). V lost 2 bases and J 8 bases, leaving 14 bases between the germline ends. The CDR3 is 14 residues long. Germline loops: CDR1 SGHRS, CDR2 YFSETQ. The CDR3 region is CASSFLTGRDEQFF. In DNA form, the CDR3 reads TGCGCCAGCAGCTTTTTGACAGGAAGGGATGAGCAGTTCTTC.

The genes are TRBV5-1 and TRBJ1-1; D gene uncertain. V lost 0 bases and J 5 bases, leaving 14 bases between the germline ends. The CDR3 spans 15 residues. Germline V gene data show CDR1 as SGHRS and CDR2 as YFSETQ. The CDR3 bases are TGCGCCAGCAGCTTGGATCCGGTGTTTTGGACTGAAGCTTTCTTT. Protein sequence: CASSLDPVFWTEAFF.

The V and J genes are TRBV2 and TRBJ2-5; D is undetermined. V was trimmed by 9 bases and J by 5 bases, leaving 22 bases between them. Germline CDR1 SNHLY, CDR2 FYNNEI. The CDR3 loop spans 15 amino acids. The CDR3 nucleotides read TGTGCCAGTTTCCTCCGGGTTATTTTAGGGGAGACCCAGTACTTC. Amino acids: CASFLRVILGETQYF. The full variable domain, in which reference TRBV2 and TRBJ2-5 provide the parts outside the CDR3, is EPEVTQTPSHQVTQMGQEVILRCVPISNHLYFYWYRQILGQKVEFLVSFYNNEISEKSEIFDDQFSVERPDGSNFTLKIRSTKLEDSAMYFCASFLRVILGETQYFGPGTRLLVL.

This clone was seen more than once but under ten times. The V and J genes are TRBV7-3 and TRBJ2-2; 7 bases line up with TRBD1. The CDR3 consists of 15 residues. After removal of 9 bases from V and 7 bases from J, the junction contained 14 bases not matched to a gene. Germline V gene lookup returns CDR1 SGHTA and CDR2 FQGTGA. The DNA of the CDR3 is TGTGCCAGTGGGGGACGGGCACAGGGGCACGGGGAGCTGTTTTTT. It specifies CASGGRAQGHGELFF.

This rearrangement joins TRBV5-8 to TRBJ2-6; 10 nucleotides align to TRBD1. The J segment lost 1 base and the V segment lost 6 bases, leaving 7 bases of the junction unmatched. This CDR3 contains 17 residues. Germline CDR1 reads SGHTS; CDR2 reads YDEGEE. The CDR3 spells CASILPGQGSGANVLTF. The CDR3 nucleotides read TGTGCCAGCATCCTACCGGGACAGGGGTCTGGGGCCAACGTCCTGACTTTC.

The chain has TRBV9 and TRBJ2-7, with no clear D. The CDR3 runs to 13 residues. Trimming shortened V by 0 bases and J by 3 bases, and 7 bases separated the two germline ends. In germline, CDR1 is SGDLS, CDR2 YYNGEE. The CDR3 nucleotides are TGTGCCAGCAGCGTAGGATCTCACTACGAGCAGTACTTC. Translating it yields CASSVGSHYEQYF.

The chain carries TRBV25-1 and TRBJ1-1; 7 nucleotides align to TRBD1. Germline loops: CDR1 MGHDK, CDR2 SYGVNS. This CDR3 region has 16 residues. The J segment lost 4 bases and the V segment lost 1 base, leaving 9 bases of the junction unmatched. The CDR3 spells CASSEFKGALSTEAFF. CDR3 bases: TGTGCCAGCAGTGAATTCAAGGGGGCGCTGAGCACTGAAGCTTTCTTT.

The chain employs TRBV25-1 and TRBJ2-7; 8 bases are a match to TRBD1. The germline V gene encodes CDR1 MGHDK and CDR2 SYGVNS. With 4 bases clipped from V and 4 bases from J, the junction kept 12 bases outside the gene matches. There are 16 residues in the CDR3. The CDR3 nucleotides read TGTGCCAGCAGTGGAAATTTGGGGACAGGAGGTTACGAGCAGTACTTC. This sequence encodes CASSGNLGTGGYEQYF.

J is TRBJ2-1 and V is TRBV2; 8 bases fit TRBD2. Looked up from germline, CDR1 is SNHLY and CDR2 is FYNNEI. Losses at the gene ends were 10 bases for V and 0 bases for J; bases not matched to a gene: 5. The CDR3 spans 14 residues. The CDR3 spells CAILGLDSYNEQFF. The CDR3 DNA sequence: TGTGCCATCTTGGGACTAGACTCCTACAATGAGCAGTTCTTC.

The genes are TRBV2 and TRBJ2-1, with 8 nucleotides matching TRBD2. Trimming at V came to 6 bases and at J to 1 base, leaving 11 bases not matched to a gene. The CDR3 loop spans 17 amino acids. From germline, CDR1 is SNHLY and CDR2 FYNNEI. The CDR3 region is CASRILISGSSYNEQFF. Here the CDR3 DNA reads TGTGCCAGCAGGATACTTATCAGCGGGAGTTCCTACAATGAGCAGTTCTTC.

V is TRBV6-5 and J is TRBJ2-1, with 9 bases fitting TRBD2. Germline V gene data show CDR1 as MNHEY and CDR2 as SVGAGI. V lost 6 bases, J lost 6 bases, and 9 bases stayed unmatched. The CDR3 runs to 15 residues. CDR3 in amino acids: CASRRTSDPFNEQFF. The CDR3 DNA reads as TGTGCCAGCAGGCGGACTAGCGACCCATTCAATGAGCAGTTCTTC.

The rearrangement uses TRBV7-8 and TRBJ2-7, with 7 bases matching TRBD1. In germline, CDR1 is SGHVS, CDR2 FQNEAQ. V lost 4 bases, J lost 3 bases, and 9 bases stayed unmatched. This CDR3 region has 15 residues. CDR3 loop: CASSYRQGAYYEQYF. As DNA, the CDR3 is TGTGCCAGCAGCTACCGACAGGGAGCTTACTACGAGCAGTACTTC. The full variable domain, completed using reference TRBV7-8 and TRBJ2-7, is GAGVSQSPRYKVAKRGQDVALRCDPISGHVSLFWYQQALGQGPEFLTYFQNEAQLDKSGLPSDRFFAERPEGSVSTLKIQRTQQEDSAVYLCASSYRQGAYYEQYFGPGTRLTVT.

The V call is TRBV6-6, the J call TRBJ2-2, with 10 bases that match TRBD2. V gave up 4 bases and J gave up 7 bases; unmatched junction bases: 3. This CDR3 comprises 14 residues. CDR1 and CDR2 (germline): MNHNY, SVGAGI (reference sequence). The CDR3 sequence: CASSLAGGGGELFF. DNA for the CDR3: TGTGCCAGCAGTTTAGCGGGGGGCGGCGGGGAGCTGTTTTTT.

The rearrangement links TRBV7-9 to TRBJ1-2, with unresolved D. V was cut by 5 bases and J by 0 bases, with 22 bases left in between. Germline V gene data show CDR1 as SEHNR and CDR2 as FQNEAQ (reference sequence). This CDR3 is 18 amino acids long. In DNA form, the CDR3 reads TGTGCCAGCAGCCGGGTCGCGGACGGAAGAACCTCTAACTATGGCTACACCTTC. Encoded protein: CASSRVADGRTSNYGYTF.